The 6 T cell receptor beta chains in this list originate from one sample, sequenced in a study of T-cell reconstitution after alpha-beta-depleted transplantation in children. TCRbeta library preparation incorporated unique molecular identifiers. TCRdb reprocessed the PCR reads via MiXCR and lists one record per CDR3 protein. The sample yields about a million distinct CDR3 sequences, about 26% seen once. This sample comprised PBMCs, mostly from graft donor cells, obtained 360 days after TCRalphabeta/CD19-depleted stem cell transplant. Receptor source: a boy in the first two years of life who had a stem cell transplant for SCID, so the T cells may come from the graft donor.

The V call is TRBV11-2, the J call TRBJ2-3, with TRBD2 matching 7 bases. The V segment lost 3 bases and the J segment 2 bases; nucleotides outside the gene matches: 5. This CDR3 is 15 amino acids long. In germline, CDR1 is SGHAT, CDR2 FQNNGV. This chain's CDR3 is CASSFTAGNTDTQYF. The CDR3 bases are TGTGCCAGCAGCTTCACAGCGGGGAACACAGATACGCAGTATTTT.

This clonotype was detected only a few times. The CDR3 reads CASSFGQGPMNTGELFF. In nucleotides, the CDR3 is TGTGCCAGCAGCTTCGGGCAGGGTCCCATGAACACCGGGGAGCTGTTTTTT. The rearrangement links TRBV7-9 to TRBJ2-2; D possibly corresponds to TRBD1 (5 bases). With 3 bases removed from V and 1 base from J, the gap between germline ends came to 15 bases. Germline values: CDR1 SEHNR, CDR2 FQNEAQ (reference sequence). This CDR3 is 17 amino acids long.

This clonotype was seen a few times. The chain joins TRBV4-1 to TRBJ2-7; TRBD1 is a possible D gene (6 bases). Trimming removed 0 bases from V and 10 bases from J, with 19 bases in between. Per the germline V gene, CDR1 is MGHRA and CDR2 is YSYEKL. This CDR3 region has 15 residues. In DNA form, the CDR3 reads TGCGCCAGCAGCCAAGAAGGGACACCCGGCGGAGTCCAGTACTTC. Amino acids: CASSQEGTPGGVQYF.

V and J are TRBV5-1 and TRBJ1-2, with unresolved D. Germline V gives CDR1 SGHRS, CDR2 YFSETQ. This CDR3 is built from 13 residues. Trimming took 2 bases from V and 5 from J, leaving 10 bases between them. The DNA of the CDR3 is TGCGCCAGCAGCTTTGGCGAACGGTATGGCTACACCTTC. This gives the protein CASSFGERYGYTF.

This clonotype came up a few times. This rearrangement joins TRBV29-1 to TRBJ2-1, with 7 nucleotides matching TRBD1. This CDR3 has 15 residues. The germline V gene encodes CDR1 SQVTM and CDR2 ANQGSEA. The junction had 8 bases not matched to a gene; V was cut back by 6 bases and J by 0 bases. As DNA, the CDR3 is TGCAGCGTAGCTAGGGGGCCCCTCTCCTACAATGAGCAGTTCTTC. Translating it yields CSVARGPLSYNEQFF.

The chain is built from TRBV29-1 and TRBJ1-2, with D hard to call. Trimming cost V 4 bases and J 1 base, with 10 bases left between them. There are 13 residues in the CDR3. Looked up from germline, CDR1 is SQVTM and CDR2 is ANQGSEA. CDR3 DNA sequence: TGCAGCGTTGGTGCTCGGGGTAACTATGGCTACACCTTC. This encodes CSVGARGNYGYTF.